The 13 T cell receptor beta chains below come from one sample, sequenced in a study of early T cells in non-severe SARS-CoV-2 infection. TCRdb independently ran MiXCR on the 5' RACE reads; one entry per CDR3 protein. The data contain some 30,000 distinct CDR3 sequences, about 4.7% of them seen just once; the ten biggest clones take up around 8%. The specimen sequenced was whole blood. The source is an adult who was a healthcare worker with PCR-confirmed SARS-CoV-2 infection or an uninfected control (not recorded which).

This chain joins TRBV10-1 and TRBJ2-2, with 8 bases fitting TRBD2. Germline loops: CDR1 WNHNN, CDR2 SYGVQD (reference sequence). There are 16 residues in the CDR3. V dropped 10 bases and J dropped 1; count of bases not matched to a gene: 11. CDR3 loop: CATALIAGKNTGELFF. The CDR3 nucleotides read TGCGCCACCGCTCTAATAGCGGGGAAGAACACCGGGGAGCTGTTTTTT.

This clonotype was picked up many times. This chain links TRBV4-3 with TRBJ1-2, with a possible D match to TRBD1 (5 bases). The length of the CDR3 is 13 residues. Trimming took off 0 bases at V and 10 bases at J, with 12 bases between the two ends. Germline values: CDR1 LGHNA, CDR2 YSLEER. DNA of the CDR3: TGCGCCAGCAGCCAAGAACCGGGGGTAGACTACACCTTC. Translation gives CASSQEPGVDYTF.

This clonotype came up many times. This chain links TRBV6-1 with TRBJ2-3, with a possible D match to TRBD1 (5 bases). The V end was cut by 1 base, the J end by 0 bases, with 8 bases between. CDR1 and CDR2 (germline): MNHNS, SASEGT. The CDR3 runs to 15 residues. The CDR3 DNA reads TGTGCCAGCAGTGAAGAGGCAGGGAGCACAGATACGCAGTATTTT. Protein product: CASSEEAGSTDTQYF.

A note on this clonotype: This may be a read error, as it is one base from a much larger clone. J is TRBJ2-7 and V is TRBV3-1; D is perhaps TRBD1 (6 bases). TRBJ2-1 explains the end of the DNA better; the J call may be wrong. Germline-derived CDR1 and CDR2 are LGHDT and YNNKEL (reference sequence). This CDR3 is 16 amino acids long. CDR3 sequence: CASSQDLGRGGFEQFF. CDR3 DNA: TGTGCCAGCAGCCAAGATCTGGGCAGGGGTGGTTTCGAGCAGTTCTTC.

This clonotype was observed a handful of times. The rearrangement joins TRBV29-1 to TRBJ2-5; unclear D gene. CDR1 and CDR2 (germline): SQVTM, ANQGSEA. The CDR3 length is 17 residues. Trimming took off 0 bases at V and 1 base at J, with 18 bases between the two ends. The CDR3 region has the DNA TGCAGCGTTGAAGATCTGCACGAGCGAGCAGGCCAAGAGACCCAGTACTTC. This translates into CSVEDLHERAGQETQYF.

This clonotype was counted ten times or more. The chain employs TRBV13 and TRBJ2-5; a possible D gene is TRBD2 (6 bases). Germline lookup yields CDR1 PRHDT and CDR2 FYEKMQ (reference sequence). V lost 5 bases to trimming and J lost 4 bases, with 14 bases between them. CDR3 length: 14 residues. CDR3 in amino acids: CASSPRQGGETQYF. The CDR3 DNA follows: TGTGCCAGCAGCCCCCGGCAGGGAGGAGAGACCCAGTACTTC.

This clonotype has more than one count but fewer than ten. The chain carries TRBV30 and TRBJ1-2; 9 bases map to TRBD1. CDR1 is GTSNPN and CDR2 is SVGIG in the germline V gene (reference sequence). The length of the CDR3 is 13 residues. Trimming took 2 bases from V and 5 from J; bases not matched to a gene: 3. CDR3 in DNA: TGTGCCTGGAGTCCGGACAGGGGTTATGGCTACACCTTC. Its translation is CAWSPDRGYGYTF.

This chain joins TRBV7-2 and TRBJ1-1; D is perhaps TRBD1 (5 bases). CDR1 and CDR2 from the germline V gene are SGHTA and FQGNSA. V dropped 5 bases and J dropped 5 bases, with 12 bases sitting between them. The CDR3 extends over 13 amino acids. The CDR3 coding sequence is TGTGCCAGCAGCGTCCGGGACGCAACTGAAGCTTTCTTT. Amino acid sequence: CASSVRDATEAFF.

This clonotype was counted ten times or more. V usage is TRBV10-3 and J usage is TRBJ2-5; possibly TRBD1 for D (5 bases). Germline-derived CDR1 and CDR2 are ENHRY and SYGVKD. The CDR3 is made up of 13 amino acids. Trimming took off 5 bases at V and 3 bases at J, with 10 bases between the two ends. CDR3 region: CAISRTLEETQYF. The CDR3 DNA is TGTGCCATCAGTCGGACACTTGAAGAGACCCAGTACTTC.

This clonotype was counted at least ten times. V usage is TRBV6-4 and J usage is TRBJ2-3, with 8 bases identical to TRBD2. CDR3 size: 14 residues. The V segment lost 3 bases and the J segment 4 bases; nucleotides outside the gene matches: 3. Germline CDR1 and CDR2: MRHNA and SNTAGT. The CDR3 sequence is CASSEVSGADTQYF. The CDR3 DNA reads TGTGCCAGCAGTGAGGTTAGCGGGGCAGATACGCAGTATTTT.

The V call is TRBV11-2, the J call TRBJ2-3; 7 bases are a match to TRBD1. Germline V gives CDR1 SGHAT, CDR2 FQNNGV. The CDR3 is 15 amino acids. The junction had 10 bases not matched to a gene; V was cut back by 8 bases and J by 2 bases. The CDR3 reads CASGEQGSDTDTQYF. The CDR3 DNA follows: TGTGCCAGCGGAGAACAGGGGTCCGACACAGATACGCAGTATTTT.

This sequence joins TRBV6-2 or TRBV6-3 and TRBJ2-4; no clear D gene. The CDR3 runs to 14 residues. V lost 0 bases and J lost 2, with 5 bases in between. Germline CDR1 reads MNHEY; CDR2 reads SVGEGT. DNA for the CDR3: TGTGCCAGCAGTTACTCAGGGTCCAAAAACATTCAGTACTTC. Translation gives CASSYSGSKNIQYF.

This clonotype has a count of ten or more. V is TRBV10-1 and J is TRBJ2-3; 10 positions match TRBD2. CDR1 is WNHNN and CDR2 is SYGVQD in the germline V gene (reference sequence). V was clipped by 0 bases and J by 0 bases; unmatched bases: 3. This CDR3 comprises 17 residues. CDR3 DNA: TGCGCCAGCAGTGAGTCGTCTAGCGGGGGTAGCACAGATACGCAGTATTTT. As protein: CASSESSSGGSTDTQYF.